This T cell receptor beta chain was captured by sequencing in a study of T cell responses to AZD1222 COVID-19 vaccine. CDR3 length: 18 amino acids. Germline CDR1 reads LGHNA; CDR2 reads YNFKEQ. J lost 7 bases, V lost 3 bases, and 15 bases had no gene match. The repertoire was sequenced with immunoSEQ multiplex PCR; TCRdb's copy has only in-frame clones and lacks some. The sample shows some 110,000 clones, about 87% of them seen only once. J is TRBJ1-2 and V is TRBV4-2, with 12 bases lining up with TRBD1. This TCR came from an adult in good health. This specimen was peripheral blood, taken on day 0 of AZD1222 vaccination. In DNA form, the CDR3 reads TGTGCCAGCAGCCAGGGGCACGGGACAGGGGGCGCTTCGTTTGGCTACACCTTC. Protein: CASSQGHGTGGASFGYTF.